This T cell receptor (beta chain) stems from a study of T-cell memory formation after mild COVID-19. V lost 4 bases, J lost 3 bases, and 2 bases stayed unmatched. This CDR3 has 14 amino acids. Germline CDR1 DFQATT, CDR2 SNEGSKA (reference sequence). A single record per CDR3 protein comes from TCRdb applying MiXCR to the 5' RACE reads. The sample yields some 150,000 distinct CDR3 sequences, 11% to 15% seen once. This clonotype was seen only a few times. The TCR was taken from an adult woman who had mild COVID-19 (a few samples of this study predate the infection). Cell type and time point are not known. The sample consisted of PBMCs or a T cell subset sorted from them (not recorded which). V is TRBV20-1 and J is TRBJ2-3; TRBD2 matches 12 bases. In DNA form, the CDR3 reads TGCAGTGCTACTGGACTAGCGGGAACAGATACGCAGTATTTT. This encodes CSATGLAGTDTQYF.